This is a list of T cell receptor beta chains from one sample in a study of beta chain features in type 1 diabetes. Sequenced by immunoSEQ multiplex PCR; TCRdb stores in-frame clones only, minus some. The sample includes fewer than 650,000 clones, roughly a sixth of them seen just once. Sequencing was performed on naive CD4+ T cells from blood. The receptors derive from a man younger than 35 in good health. The CDR3 runs from the conserved cysteine through the conserved F or W. The order of the fields is D gene, J gene, V gene, clone size, CDR3 DNA, CDR3 protein. A D gene is named only where the DNA matches it firmly. The listing skips clone size in some rows; elsewhere it reads once, few, many or a size class.

D: TRBD2
J: TRBJ2-1
V: TRBV19
size: .
DNA: TGTGCCAGTCGGACTAGCGGGAGTAATATTTACAATGAGCAGTTCTTC
CDR3: CASRTSGSNIYNEQFF

D: .
J: TRBJ2-4
V: TRBV28
size: .
DNA: TGTGCCAGCAGTTTAACAGTCCCTGCCAAAAACATTCAGTACTTC
CDR3: CASSLTVPAKNIQYF

D: .
J: TRBJ2-6
V: TRBV15
size: .
DNA: TGTGCCACCAGCAGAGCCTCACCAGGCCTGCCTGGGGCCAACGTCCTGACTTTC
CDR3: CATSRASPGLPGANVLTF

D: TRBD1
J: TRBJ2-6
V: TRBV5-1
size: .
DNA: TGCGCCAGCAGCGGCGGGACAGGAGAATCTGGGGCCAACGTCCTGACTTTC
CDR3: CASSGGTGESGANVLTF

D: TRBD1
J: TRBJ1-3
V: TRBV5-8
size: few
DNA: TGTGCCAGCAGCTTCCGGGACAGGGAACCACACACCATATATTTT
CDR3: CASSFRDREPHTIYF

D: TRBD1
J: TRBJ2-5
V: TRBV7-9
size: .
DNA: TGTGCCAGCAGCTCCGGATACCGGACAGGGCAAGAGACCCAGTACTTC
CDR3: CASSSGYRTGQETQYF

D: TRBD2
J: TRBJ2-5
V: TRBV4-2
size: .
DNA: TGTGCCAGCAGCTCAGCGGGGGGTACTGAGACCCAGTACTTC
CDR3: CASSSAGGTETQYF

D: .
J: TRBJ1-5
V: TRBV15
size: few
DNA: TGTGCCACCGGGGGGCGTAATCAGCCCCAGCATTTT
CDR3: CATGGRNQPQHF

D: .
J: TRBJ1-1
V: TRBV7-3
size: few
DNA: TGTGCCAGCAGCTTTGGGATGAACACTGAAGCTTTCTTT
CDR3: CASSFGMNTEAFF

D: TRBD1
J: TRBJ1-4
V: TRBV4-2
size: .
DNA: TGTGCCAGCAGCCGAGCGCGACAGGGGAGTGAAAAACTGTTTTTT
CDR3: CASSRARQGSEKLFF

D: TRBD2
J: TRBJ2-2
V: TRBV10-3
size: few
DNA: TGTGCCATCAGGGCTGGGACTAGCGGCTCGAACACCGGGGAGCTGTTTTTT
CDR3: CAIRAGTSGSNTGELFF

D: .
J: TRBJ1-4
V: TRBV7-9
size: .
DNA: TGTGCCAGCAGCTTAGCGTTCACAGCAACTAATGAAAAACTGTTTTTT
CDR3: CASSLAFTATNEKLFF

D: TRBD1
J: TRBJ1-4
V: TRBV7-9
size: few
DNA: TGTGCCAGCAGCTTAATCGGGACAGCCCCAACTAATGAAAAACTGTTTTTT
CDR3: CASSLIGTAPTNEKLFF

D: .
J: TRBJ2-5
V: TRBV10-3
size: few
DNA: TGTGCCATCAGTGAGTCGGTCCAAGAGACCCAGTACTTC
CDR3: CAISESVQETQYF